These T cell receptor beta chains were read from a single sample in a study of response to subunit inactivated influenza vaccine. TCRdb re-called the RT-PCR reads with MiXCR, one entry per CDR3 protein. In the table there are around 470,000 distinct CDR3 sequences, around 7.9% of which are singletons. Sequences were derived from PBMCs from blood, sampled less than 25 months after vaccination. These receptors were taken from a man between 50 and 69 years old who received an inactivated influenza vaccine. Both conserved end residues are part of each CDR3. D genes are given only for firm matches. Expanded clones get a size class; other rows say once, few or many, or leave the size out.

D gene: TRBD1; V gene: TRBV5-1; J gene: TRBJ2-2; clone size: few; CDR3 protein: CASSDGTGWSFPNTGELFF; CDR3 DNA: TGCGCCAGCAGCGACGGGACAGGGTGGTCGTTTCCGAACACCGGGGAGCTGTTTTTT
D gene: .; V gene: TRBV28; J gene: TRBJ2-7; clone size: few; CDR3 protein: CASSPGYSYEQYF; CDR3 DNA: TGTGCCAGCAGCCCGGGGTATTCCTACGAGCAGTACTTC
D gene: TRBD1; V gene: TRBV7-2; J gene: TRBJ1-1; clone size: .; CDR3 protein: CASSLRTGVDTEAFF; CDR3 DNA: TGTGCCAGCAGCTTGCGGACAGGGGTAGACACTGAAGCTTTCTTT
D gene: TRBD2; V gene: TRBV4-2; J gene: TRBJ2-1; clone size: many; CDR3 protein: CASSQDPGTSGVCEQFF; CDR3 DNA: TGTGCCAGCAGCCAAGATCCGGGGACTAGCGGGGTTTGTGAGCAGTTCTTC
D gene: TRBD2; V gene: TRBV20-1; J gene: TRBJ2-2; clone size: few; CDR3 protein: CSATGTSGTGELFF; CDR3 DNA: TGCAGTGCTACCGGGACTAGCGGGACCGGGGAGCTGTTTTTT
D gene: .; V gene: TRBV5-1; J gene: TRBJ2-3; clone size: few; CDR3 protein: CASSLAPRGDSDTQYF; CDR3 DNA: TGCGCCAGCAGCTTGGCGCCTAGGGGGGATTCAGATACGCAGTATTTT
D gene: .; V gene: TRBV11-2; J gene: TRBJ2-7; clone size: .; CDR3 protein: CASSLVVRAGLYEQYF; CDR3 DNA: TGTGCCAGCAGCTTAGTTGTCAGGGCAGGGCTATACGAGCAGTACTTC
D gene: .; V gene: TRBV4-2; J gene: TRBJ1-2; clone size: many; CDR3 protein: CASSPSDGEYGYTF; CDR3 DNA: TGTGCCAGCAGCCCCTCGGACGGAGAATATGGCTACACCTTC
D gene: TRBD1; V gene: TRBV4-2; J gene: TRBJ1-5; clone size: .; CDR3 protein: CASSRTGTGDQPQHF; CDR3 DNA: TGTGCCAGCAGCCGGACCGGGACAGGGGATCAGCCCCAGCATTTT
D gene: .; V gene: TRBV10-2; J gene: TRBJ2-3; clone size: many; CDR3 protein: CASSEVHLTDTQYF; CDR3 DNA: TGCGCCAGCAGTGAAGTCCATCTGACGGATACGCAGTATTTT
D gene: .; V gene: TRBV4-3; J gene: TRBJ2-5; clone size: .; CDR3 protein: CASSQDTPSSSNSVTQYF; CDR3 DNA: TGCGCCAGCAGCCAGGATACTCCCTCATCATCTAATTCGGTGACCCAGTACTTC
D gene: TRBD2; V gene: TRBV12-3/TRBV12-4; J gene: TRBJ2-1; clone size: few; CDR3 protein: CASSSGLAGDNEQFF; CDR3 DNA: TGTGCCAGCAGTTCGGGACTAGCGGGAGACAATGAGCAGTTCTTC
D gene: TRBD1; V gene: TRBV6-1; J gene: TRBJ1-1; clone size: .; CDR3 protein: CASRGTLEAEAFF; CDR3 DNA: TGTGCCTCCAGGGGGACCTTGGAGGCTGAAGCTTTCTTT
D gene: .; V gene: TRBV18; J gene: TRBJ2-5; clone size: many; CDR3 protein: CASSPNEETQYF; CDR3 DNA: TGTGCCAGCTCACCGAATGAAGAGACCCAGTACTTC
D gene: TRBD1; V gene: TRBV12-3/TRBV12-4; J gene: TRBJ1-2; clone size: few; CDR3 protein: CASSLGQGVNYGYTF; CDR3 DNA: TGTGCCAGCAGTTTAGGACAGGGGGTTAACTATGGCTACACCTTC
D gene: TRBD1; V gene: TRBV6-1; J gene: TRBJ1-5; clone size: .; CDR3 protein: CASSRTPDRGSNQPQHF; CDR3 DNA: TGTGCCAGCAGCCGCACACCGGACAGGGGAAGCAATCAGCCCCAGCATTTT
D gene: .; V gene: TRBV29-1; J gene: TRBJ2-3; clone size: many; CDR3 protein: CSVAGTGRGDTQYF; CDR3 DNA: TGCAGCGTTGCAGGGACTGGCAGAGGGGATACGCAGTATTTT